The T cell receptor beta chain under discussion was sequenced for a study of beta chain features in type 1 diabetes. Investigators reverse transcribed all isolated RNA, so they sequenced expressed TCRB transcripts. Here immunoSEQ multiplex PCR was the method, and the copy in TCRdb shows in-frame clones only, minus some. This table holds more than 250,000 clones, roughly 13% found once. Comments on this clone: Its antigen is not identified.

Broader study findings: When Type 1 diabetes patients were examined, their TCRB CDR3s proved moderately but significantly shorter in all four CD4+ subsets. A greater similarity of naive, central memory and Treg TCRB repertoires was seen among patients than among healthy donors.

This clonotype originated in a man younger than 40 with type 1 diabetes. Input material: naive CD4+ T cells from blood.

The CDR3 bases are TGTGCCAGCAGCCCAGGACAGGGGGCCAAGGACTATGGCTACACCTTC. Translation gives CASSPGQGAKDYGYTF. The V call is TRBV5-6, the J call TRBJ1-2, with TRBD1 identical over 11 bases. Looked up from germline, CDR1 is SGHDT and CDR2 is YYEEEE. V lost 4 bases, J lost 3 bases, and 8 bases stayed unmatched. This CDR3 is built from 16 residues.